Each of the 27 T cell receptor beta chains below was sequenced from the same sample in a study of technical replicates of blood from several donors. Profiled with immunoSEQ multiplex PCR; TCRdb holds only in-frame clones, not every one. Here the sample spans some 96,000 clones, 90% to 97% being singletons. Source material: T cells isolated from PBMCs. The receptors come from a human donor in good health.

The chain recombines TRBV6-5 with TRBJ1-4; possible D gene TRBD1, 5 bases. The V end lost 6 bases, the J end lost 0 bases, and 11 bases lay between the germline ends. This CDR3 region has 15 residues. CDR1 and CDR2 (germline): MNHEY, SVGAGI. The CDR3 DNA is TGTGCCAGCAGGCGGGGGATGGCAACTAATGAAAAACTGTTTTTT. Its translation: CASRRGMATNEKLFF.

The rearrangement joins TRBV5-1 to TRBJ2-7; D uncertain. CDR1 is SGHRS, CDR2 YFSETQ, per germline. This CDR3 has 15 amino acids. V was pared by 3 bases and J by 0 bases, with 13 bases between. CDR3 region: CASSSSPVSSYEQYF. The CDR3 DNA is TGCGCCAGCAGCTCGTCCCCGGTTAGCTCCTACGAGCAGTACTTC.

This rearrangement joins TRBV25-1 to TRBJ2-7, with D possibly TRBD1 on 6 matching bases. The CDR3 is 12 amino acids. Germline CDR1 and CDR2: MGHDK and SYGVNS. Between the trimmed V and J ends, which lost 7 bases and 1 base, there was a span of 8 bases. The CDR3 DNA reads TGTGCCAGCAACACAGGGTCCTACGAGCAGTACTTC. Translation: CASNTGSYEQYF.

The J gene is TRBJ1-2, the V gene TRBV15; the D is unclear. Germline V CDR1 and CDR2: LNHNV, YYDKDF (reference sequence). The ends were cut back, 0 bases at V and 4 bases at J, with 9 bases in the middle. The CDR3 length is 14 residues. The CDR3 protein is CATSRDNSFYGYTF. The CDR3 DNA sequence: TGTGCCACCAGCAGAGATAATTCCTTCTATGGCTACACCTTC.

The V and J genes are TRBV2 and TRBJ1-1; D is uncertain. The CDR3 extends over 11 amino acids. Germline CDR1 reads SNHLY; CDR2 reads FYNNEI. The V end lost 8 bases, the J end lost 5 bases, and 9 bases lay between the germline ends. The CDR3 here is CASDWATEAFF. Here the CDR3 DNA reads TGTGCCAGCGATTGGGCGACTGAAGCTTTCTTT.

This sequence joins TRBV27 and TRBJ2-5; 13 bases are shared with TRBD2. The CDR3 covers 16 residues. Trimming took 4 bases from V and 2 from J; bases not matched to a gene: 4. Germline loops: CDR1 MNHEY, CDR2 SMNVEV (reference sequence). CDR3 protein: CASSSWTSGGQETQYF. Written as DNA, the CDR3 is TGTGCCAGCAGTTCATGGACTAGCGGGGGTCAAGAGACCCAGTACTTC.

This chain links TRBV7-9 with TRBJ1-6, with 7 bases matching TRBD1. CDR1 is SEHNR, CDR2 FQNEAQ, per germline (reference sequence). The length of the CDR3 is 18 residues. V shed 4 bases, J shed 6 bases, and the junction held 15 bases outside the gene matches. CDR3 protein: CASSYWGKKRDSNSPLHF. The CDR3 DNA follows: TGTGCCAGCAGCTATTGGGGGAAGAAACGGGACAGTAATTCACCCCTCCACTTT.

The chain couples TRBV5-4 to TRBJ2-5; unclear D gene. With 5 bases removed from V and 4 bases from J, the gap between germline ends came to 12 bases. The CDR3 totals 13 residues. Germline assignment: CDR1 SGHNT and CDR2 YYREEE (reference sequence). CDR3 nucleotides: TGTGCCAGCAGATTTACTTCGGGAGAGACCCAGTACTTC. Its protein product is CASRFTSGETQYF.

The V call is TRBV27, the J call TRBJ1-4; D unclear. This CDR3 spans 14 amino acids. Germline CDR1 is MNHEY and CDR2 is SMNVEV (reference sequence). V lost 0 bases and J lost 8, with 10 bases in between. The DNA for the CDR3 is TGTGCCAGCAGTTTATCGAATCGGGGAGAAAAACTGTTTTTT. The encoded protein is CASSLSNRGEKLFF.

The gene calls are TRBV7-9 and TRBJ2-2; 7 bases agree with TRBD2. The CDR3 has 16 amino acids. V lost 5 bases and J lost 1; bases outside the gene matches: 7. The germline CDR1 and CDR2 sequences are SEHNR and FQNEAQ (reference sequence). DNA of the CDR3: TGTGCCAGCAGCCAACCGCGGGAGTGGAACACCGGGGAGCTGTTTTTT. Protein sequence: CASSQPREWNTGELFF.

The chain links TRBV6-6 to TRBJ1-5; possible D gene TRBD1, 6 bases. Trimming left V 6 bases short and J 7 bases short, with 16 bases between. This CDR3 has 14 amino acids. Germline CDR1 reads MNHNY; CDR2 reads SVGAGI (reference sequence). CDR3 region: CASSSRGWEQPQHF. CDR3 in DNA: TGTGCCAGCAGCTCCAGGGGCTGGGAACAGCCCCAGCATTTT.

The chain carries TRBV5-1 and TRBJ2-3; TRBD1 matches 10 bases. This CDR3 has 14 residues. J lost 3 bases, V lost 4 bases, and 2 bases had no gene match. The germline CDR1 and CDR2 sequences are SGHRS and YFSETQ. The CDR3, as DNA: TGCGCCAGCAGCCAGGGACAGGGGACAGATACGCAGTATTTT. Protein sequence: CASSQGQGTDTQYF. Full variable domain (outside the CDR3, taken from reference TRBV5-1 and TRBJ2-3): KAGVTQTPRYLIKTRGQQVTLSCSPISGHRSVSWYQQTPGQGLQFLFEYFSETQRNKGNFPGRFSGRQFSNSRSEMNVSTLELGDSALYLCASSQGQGTDTQYFGPGTRLTVL.

This chain links TRBV5-4 with TRBJ2-1; no clear D. The CDR3 totals 12 residues. Germline lookup yields CDR1 SGHNT and CDR2 YYREEE (reference sequence). V dropped 0 bases and J dropped 6 bases, with 4 bases sitting between them. This CDR3 is CASSLDGNEQFF. In nucleotides, the CDR3 is TGTGCCAGCAGCTTGGACGGCAATGAGCAGTTCTTC.

The genes are TRBV6-1 and TRBJ2-1, with D possibly matching TRBD1 (6 bases). Trimming removed 6 bases at V and 8 bases at J, with 17 bases between. This CDR3 is built from 14 residues. Germline V CDR1 and CDR2: MNHNS, SASEGT. This CDR3 is CASRVTQGYHEQFF. CDR3 coding DNA: TGTGCCAGCAGAGTAACACAGGGTTACCATGAGCAGTTCTTC.

The chain couples TRBV6-5 to TRBJ2-5; D call uncertain. Germline V gene data show CDR1 as MNHEY and CDR2 as SVGAGI. Trimming took 0 bases from V and 3 from J, leaving 8 bases between them. The CDR3 totals 14 residues. The CDR3 loop reads CASSYSLSEETQYF. The CDR3 nucleotides read TGTGCCAGCAGTTACTCGCTCAGCGAAGAGACCCAGTACTTC.

J is TRBJ1-1 and V is TRBV10-2; tentatively, D is TRBD1 (5 bases). CDR3 length: 14 amino acids. Germline V gene lookup returns CDR1 WSHSY and CDR2 SAAADI. With 8 bases removed from V and 0 bases from J, the gap between germline ends came to 13 bases. The CDR3 DNA follows: TGCGCCAGCTCGCGGGGGGGAATGAACACTGAAGCTTTCTTT. This translates into CASSRGGMNTEAFF.

This rearrangement joins TRBV28 to TRBJ2-1; TRBD1 matches 9 bases. J was trimmed by 3 bases and V by 5 bases; bases with no gene match: 11. CDR3 length equals 17 residues. CDR1 is MDHEN and CDR2 is SYDVKM in the germline V gene. CDR3 nucleotide sequence: TGTGCCAGCAGTCCTGCTGAGACAGGGGGTCTCTACAATGAGCAGTTCTTC. Translated: CASSPAETGGLYNEQFF.

The rearrangement links TRBV6-5 to TRBJ2-1, with 8 bases aligning to TRBD2. There are 15 residues in the CDR3. The V segment lost 6 bases and the J segment 4 bases; nucleotides outside the gene matches: 8. Germline loops: CDR1 MNHEY, CDR2 SVGAGI. Here the CDR3 DNA reads TGTGCCAGCAGCCGAACTAGCGGACTTTACAATGAGCAGTTCTTC. Residues: CASSRTSGLYNEQFF.

CDR3 sequence: CASSLRARTGELFF. Written as DNA, the CDR3 is TGTGCCAGCAGTTTGAGGGCCCGAACCGGGGAGCTGTTTTTT. The chain uses TRBV27 and TRBJ2-2; D may be TRBD2 (5 bases). The CDR3 length is 14 residues. Trimming stripped 3 bases from V and 5 bases from J, with 10 bases between. Germline CDR1 and CDR2: MNHEY and SMNVEV (reference sequence).

The chain uses TRBV2 and TRBJ1-4; 8 positions agree with TRBD1. Germline CDR1 and CDR2: SNHLY and FYNNEI. The CDR3 has 15 residues. Losses at the gene ends were 6 bases for V and 7 bases for J; bases not matched to a gene: 10. The CDR3 bases are TGTGCCAGCAGAATACAGGGGGAGAGGAGTGAAAAACTGTTTTTT. Amino acids: CASRIQGERSEKLFF.

The chain joins TRBV4-2 to TRBJ2-4; tentative D call: TRBD2 (5 bases). V was pared by 4 bases and J by 5 bases, with 15 bases between. The CDR3 runs 15 residues. Germline lookup yields CDR1 LGHNA and CDR2 YNFKEQ. The CDR3 loop reads CASSPRGYLQNIQYF. DNA of the CDR3: TGTGCCAGCAGCCCTCGAGGGTACCTTCAAAACATTCAGTACTTC.

The chain is built from TRBV15 and TRBJ2-3; TRBD2 agrees at 12 bases. The V gene's germline CDR1 is LNHNV and CDR2 YYDKDF (reference sequence). The CDR3 contains 16 residues. Germline trimming cut 1 base from V and 2 bases from J; bases unmatched to any gene: 1. CDR3 sequence (DNA): TGTGCCACCAGCAGAGGACTAGCGGGGGCCACAGATACGCAGTATTTT. This sequence encodes CATSRGLAGATDTQYF.

The CDR3 spells CASSLGLNEQFF. The CDR3 DNA reads TGTGCCAGCAGCTTAGGCTTAAATGAGCAGTTCTTC. This chain connects TRBV13 to TRBJ2-1, with D hard to call. The CDR3 sequence is 12 residues long. CDR1 PRHDT and CDR2 FYEKMQ come from the germline V gene (reference sequence). V lost 0 bases and J 7 bases, leaving 4 bases between the germline ends.

The chain is built from TRBV2 and TRBJ2-7; D is possibly TRBD1 (6 bases). V lost 6 bases and J 2 bases, leaving 14 bases between the germline ends. Per germline, CDR1 SNHLY and CDR2 FYNNEI. CDR3 size: 14 residues. The CDR3 DNA follows: TGTGCCAGCAGATTGCACAGGGAAGCCTACGAGCAGTACTTC. Its translation is CASRLHREAYEQYF. Based on the CDR3 plus reference TRBV2 and TRBJ2-7, the full variable domain is EPEVTQTPSHQVTQMGQEVILRCVPISNHLYFYWYRQILGQKVEFLVSFYNNEISEKSEIFDDQFSVERPDGSNFTLKIRSTKLEDSAMYFCASRLHREAYEQYFGPGTRLTVT.

This chain links TRBV27 with TRBJ1-1; D gene ambiguous. Trimming removed 5 bases at V and 3 bases at J, with 19 bases between. The CDR3 totals 16 residues. CDR1 MNHEY and CDR2 SMNVEV come from the germline V gene (reference sequence). The CDR3: CASSPFRGRKDTEAFF. The CDR3 bases are TGTGCCAGCAGTCCGTTTCGCGGGAGGAAGGACACTGAAGCTTTCTTT.

The chain carries TRBV5-4 and TRBJ2-5; 8 bases line up with TRBD1. The CDR3 runs 16 residues. The germline CDR1 and CDR2 sequences are SGHNT and YYREEE (reference sequence). V shed 1 base and J 1 base; nucleotides not matched to a gene: 6. The CDR3 bases are TGTGCCAGCAGCTTGACAGGGGGTATAACCCAAGAGACCCAGTACTTC. Translated, it gives CASSLTGGITQETQYF.

The rearrangement joins TRBV7-9 to TRBJ2-7, with D maybe TRBD1 (6 bases). The V and J ends lost 4 bases and 2 bases respectively, with 15 bases between them. Germline lookup yields CDR1 SEHNR and CDR2 FQNEAQ (reference sequence). This CDR3 is built from 15 residues. CDR3 bases: TGTGCCAGCAGCTACGACCCAGGACAGACCTACGAGCAGTACTTC. Translating gives CASSYDPGQTYEQYF.